The clone carrying this TCR beta chain was found many times. The target antigen is unknown. Breast cancer patients provided tissue from their axillary draining lymph nodes. MiXCR, run by TCRdb on the multiplex PCR reads, gives a single entry per CDR3 protein. The sample holds roughly 110,000 distinct CDR3 sequences, 30% seen once. The CDR3 has 16 amino acids. Deletions cut 5 bases from V and 7 bases from J, with 21 bases between. Germline CDR1 and CDR2: SEHNR and FQNEAQ (reference sequence). These data originate in a study of breast tumors, draining lymph nodes, adjacent tissues. Study conclusions and caveats: Tumors had less TCR diversity than lymph nodes, more than nontumor tissue.

The sequenced sample was axillary lymph node tissue. The sequence came from a female donor with breast cancer. Some clones in this sample may be carry-over from other donors' samples. This rearrangement joins TRBV7-9 to TRBJ2-1, with D possibly called TRBD1 or TRBD2 (6 bases each). The CDR3 coding sequence is TGTGCCAGCAGCCTAGGTTCGGGGGCGCCCCGGAATGAGCAGTTCTTC. This sequence encodes CASSLGSGAPRNEQFF.